The T cell receptor (beta chain) described here comes from a study of regulatory T cells in long-lasting Graves disease. Study-wide results and caveats: Thyroid tissue was not sampled; only peripheral blood was.

To note about this clonotype: Antigen specificity is unknown.

Time point described: newly diagnosed GD, antithyroid drugs for less than 3 months. With RNA extracted from PBMCs as input, the TCR library was made. Construction of TCR beta libraries relied on iRepertoire HTBI primers and on Arm-PCR targeting CDR3 regions. TCRdb analysed the multiplex PCR reads with MiXCR anew, one entry per CDR3 protein. The sample lists a few hundred thousand distinct CDR3 sequences; 20% to 25% were seen once. Sample: peripheral blood mononuclear cells (PBMCs), taken at new diagnosis, from a patient treated with antithyroid drugs. This clonotype originated in a female donor with Graves disease.

The chain's CDR3 is CASSRQGVRLTEAFF. CDR3 nucleotide sequence: TGTGCCAGCAGTCGACAGGGGGTCCGTCTCACTGAAGCTTTCTTT. This chain connects TRBV11-2 to TRBJ1-1; 9 nucleotides align to TRBD1. The CDR3 runs to 15 residues. The junction had 9 bases not matched to a gene; V was cut back by 6 bases and J by 4 bases. Germline assignment: CDR1 SGHAT and CDR2 FQNNGV.